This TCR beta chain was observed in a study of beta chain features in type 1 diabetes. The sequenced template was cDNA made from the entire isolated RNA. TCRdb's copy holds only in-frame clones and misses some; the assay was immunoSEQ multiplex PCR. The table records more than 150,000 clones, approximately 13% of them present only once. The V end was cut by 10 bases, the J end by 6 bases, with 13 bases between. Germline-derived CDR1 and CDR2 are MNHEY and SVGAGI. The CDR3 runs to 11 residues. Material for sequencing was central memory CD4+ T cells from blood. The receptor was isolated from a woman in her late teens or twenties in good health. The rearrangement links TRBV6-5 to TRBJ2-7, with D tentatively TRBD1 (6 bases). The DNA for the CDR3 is TGTGCCATCAGGAAGGACAGCGAGCAGTACTTC. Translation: CAIRKDSEQYF.